Below are 20 T cell receptor beta chains sequenced from a single sample in a study of T cell responses to AZD1222 COVID-19 vaccine. Measured with immunoSEQ multiplex PCR; TCRdb has only the in-frame clones, and not every one. There are about 120,000 clones in the sample; 80% to 90% occur only once, and 2% to 2.5% lies in the top ten. The sequencing used peripheral blood, collected on day 0 of AZD1222 vaccination. The source is an adult in good health.

The rearrangement uses TRBV7-3 and TRBJ2-7; no reliable D call. CDR1 and CDR2 (germline): SGHTA, FQGTGA. Trimming took 4 bases from V and 1 from J, leaving 8 bases between them. The CDR3 is made up of 13 amino acids. The CDR3 sequence is CASSYTGSYEQYF. The CDR3 DNA reads as TGTGCCAGCAGCTATACTGGTTCCTACGAGCAGTACTTC.

The chain employs TRBV2 and TRBJ2-7; 7 bases agree with TRBD2. CDR3 length: 14 amino acids. Germline-derived CDR1 and CDR2 are SNHLY and FYNNEI. V was clipped by 8 bases and J by 5 bases; unmatched bases: 12. CDR3 in amino acids: CASDWASGQDEQYF. As DNA, the CDR3 is TGTGCCAGCGACTGGGCTAGCGGCCAAGACGAGCAGTACTTC.

This chain connects TRBV28 to TRBJ1-5; no definite D call. There are 13 residues in the CDR3. Germline V CDR1 and CDR2: MDHEN, SYDVKM. Trimming removed 1 base from V and 5 bases from J, with 6 bases in between. This chain's CDR3 is CASSLSMDQPQHF. CDR3 in DNA: TGTGCCAGCAGTTTATCGATGGATCAGCCCCAGCATTTT. Using reference TRBV28 and TRBJ1-5 for the parts outside the CDR3, the full variable domain is DVKVTQSSRYLVKRTGEKVFLECVQDMDHENMFWYRQDPGLGLRLIYFSYDVKMKEKGDIPEGYSVSREKKERFSLILESASTNQTSMYLCASSLSMDQPQHFGDGTRLSIL.

This clone turned up a few times. This CDR3 is also generated by other DNA sequences in the sample. The genes are TRBV4-1 and TRBJ2-7; D not certain. CDR1 and CDR2 (germline): MGHRA, YSYEKL. V lost 0 bases and J lost 4, with 13 bases in between. The CDR3 length is 15 residues. The CDR3 loop reads CASSQEGQIAYEQYF. DNA of the CDR3: TGCGCCAGCAGCCAAGAGGGCCAAATCGCTTACGAGCAGTACTTC.

The V call is TRBV6-6, the J call TRBJ2-7; TRBD2 aligns across 7 bases. The trim removed 6 bases at V and 7 bases at J, leaving 12 bases unmatched. Germline lookup yields CDR1 MNHNY and CDR2 SVGAGI (reference sequence). The CDR3 runs 14 residues. The CDR3 loop reads CASSPKRDSGEQYF. Here the CDR3 DNA reads TGTGCCAGCAGCCCGAAGCGGGACTCGGGTGAGCAGTACTTC.

The V call is TRBV14, the J call TRBJ1-6; the match to TRBD1 covers 7 bases. The CDR3 runs to 13 residues. V was pared by 7 bases and J by 12 bases, with 9 bases of the junction left unmatched. Germline lookup yields CDR1 SGHDN and CDR2 FVKESK. CDR3 sequence (DNA): TGTGCCAGCACCTCGACAGGGAGGGGACCCCTCCACTTT. This encodes CASTSTGRGPLHF.

In its sample, this clone was seen a few times. This CDR3 is missing its conserved last phenylalanine or tryptophan, likely due to a read error. The DNA is left out, because the CDR3 cannot be placed on it with certainty; the CDR3 is given as TCRdb lists it. The J gene is TRBJ1-3, the V gene TRBV28; the table calls TRBD1, which could not be checked here. From germline, CDR1 is MDHEN and CDR2 SYDVKM. From its first to its last residue, the CDR3 has 14 amino acids. The CDR3: CASRTSRDRGRRGT.

CDR3 sequence reads: CASSRDPGRGGYTF. The DNA of the CDR3 is TGTGCCAGCAGCCGGGACCCGGGCAGGGGCGGCTACACCTTC. V and J are TRBV7-6 and TRBJ1-2, with D perhaps matching TRBD1 (6 bases). This CDR3 has 14 amino acids. Germline CDR1 is SGHVS and CDR2 is FNYEAQ. V dropped 5 bases and J dropped 8 bases, with 18 bases sitting between them.

The chain combines TRBV13 with TRBJ2-1, with 7 bases that match TRBD1. With 3 bases clipped from V and 5 bases from J, the junction kept 4 bases outside the gene matches. CDR1 PRHDT and CDR2 FYEKMQ come from the germline V gene (reference sequence). This CDR3 has 14 residues. CDR3 coding DNA: TGTGCCAGCAGCTTCGGGACAGTCCACAATGAGCAGTTCTTC. Protein product: CASSFGTVHNEQFF.

The chain carries TRBV5-1 and TRBJ1-1, with 7 bases fitting TRBD1. Germline lookup yields CDR1 SGHRS and CDR2 YFSETQ. There are 15 residues in the CDR3. With 0 bases clipped from V and 4 bases from J, the junction kept 6 bases outside the gene matches. CDR3: CASSLEARGATEAFF. The CDR3 DNA follows: TGCGCCAGCAGCTTGGAGGCCAGGGGGGCCACTGAAGCTTTCTTT.

The V and J genes are TRBV19 and TRBJ1-1; tentatively, D is TRBD1 (5 bases). Trimming shortened V by 6 bases and J by 0 bases, and 11 bases separated the two germline ends. The CDR3 is 14 amino acids. CDR1 and CDR2 from the germline V gene are LNHDA and SQIVND (reference sequence). CDR3 protein: CASRVSGLNTEAFF. The CDR3 bases are TGTGCCAGTAGGGTCTCGGGACTGAACACTGAAGCTTTCTTT.

The rearrangement joins TRBV27 to TRBJ2-7; possible D gene TRBD2, 6 bases. Trimming pared 5 bases from V and 0 bases from J, leaving 14 bases between. The CDR3 is 15 amino acids. Germline V lookup: CDR1 MNHEY, CDR2 SMNVEV (reference sequence). The CDR3 reads CASSLFAGSSYEQYF. The CDR3 DNA is TGTGCCAGCAGTCTTTTCGCGGGAAGCTCCTACGAGCAGTACTTC.

The V and J genes are TRBV7-3 and TRBJ2-1; D not certain. Trimming left V 5 bases short and J 0 bases short, with 11 bases between. This CDR3 comprises 15 residues. Germline CDR1 reads SGHTA; CDR2 reads FQGTGA. The CDR3 sequence is CASSRSLGSYNEQFF. In DNA form, the CDR3 reads TGTGCCAGCAGCCGTAGCTTAGGCTCCTACAATGAGCAGTTCTTC.

The rearrangement joins TRBV10-2 to TRBJ2-3; 9 bases are a match to TRBD2. V trimming: 6 bases; J trimming: 4 bases; junction bases outside the gene matches: 2. Germline V gene data show CDR1 as WSHSY and CDR2 as SAAADI. The CDR3 contains 13 residues. CDR3 nucleotides: TGCGCCAGCAGGCCTAGCGGGGCAGATACGCAGTATTTT. Protein product: CASRPSGADTQYF.

The chain is built from TRBV5-4 and TRBJ2-7; D is possibly TRBD1 (6 bases). The CDR3 sequence is 14 residues long. Per the germline V gene, CDR1 is SGHNT and CDR2 is YYREEE (reference sequence). With 4 bases removed from V and 6 bases from J, the gap between germline ends came to 17 bases. Written as DNA, the CDR3 is TGTGCCAGCAGCACACCCGGGACACCCCGCGAGCAGTACTTC. Its protein is CASSTPGTPREQYF.

The chain has TRBV30 and TRBJ1-5; the D gene is possibly TRBD1 (5 bases). There are 11 residues in the CDR3. Germline CDR1 is GTSNPN and CDR2 is SVGIG (reference sequence). V lost 5 bases, J lost 4 bases, and 6 bases lay in between. Written as DNA, the CDR3 is TGTGCCTGGGGGGGGAATCAGCCCCAGCATTTT. It codes for CAWGGNQPQHF.

The CDR3 nucleotides are TGTGCCAGCAGCCAAGAGGCTAGGGTGGGTGAGCAGTTCTTC. It encodes CASSQEARVGEQFF. The rearrangement uses TRBV3-1 (or the pseudogene TRBV3-2) and TRBJ2-1; D is unresolved. The CDR3 runs to 14 residues. V shed 0 bases and J shed 9 bases, with 12 bases lying between them. Germline V gene lookup returns CDR1 LGHDT and CDR2 YNNKEL (reference sequence).

The rearrangement joins TRBV7-3 to TRBJ1-2; TRBD1 is a possible D gene (6 bases). Trimming removed 5 bases from V and 6 bases from J, with 16 bases in between. The CDR3 spans 14 residues. Germline V CDR1 and CDR2: SGHTA, FQGTGA. In DNA form, the CDR3 reads TGTGCCAGCAGCCCCGCTCGGGGGGCTGATGGCTACACCTTC. Protein sequence: CASSPARGADGYTF.

This clone was seen more than once but under ten times. The chain recombines TRBV19 with TRBJ2-2; the D gene is possibly TRBD2 (6 bases). This CDR3 has 12 amino acids. The germline gives CDR1 LNHDA, CDR2 SQIVND (reference sequence). The DNA of the CDR3 is TGTGCTACTTGGGGGGACACCGGGGAGCTGTTTTTT. Translating gives CATWGDTGELFF.

This clone occurred a few times. V gene TRBV7-9 combines with J gene TRBJ2-3; 9 bases are shared with TRBD1. J was trimmed by 4 bases and V by 5 bases; bases with no gene match: 7. This CDR3 region has 15 residues. The germline CDR1 and CDR2 sequences are SEHNR and FQNEAQ (reference sequence). The CDR3 DNA reads TGTGCCAGCAGCGCCCGGGACAGGGTGGCAGATACGCAGTATTTT. It encodes CASSARDRVADTQYF.